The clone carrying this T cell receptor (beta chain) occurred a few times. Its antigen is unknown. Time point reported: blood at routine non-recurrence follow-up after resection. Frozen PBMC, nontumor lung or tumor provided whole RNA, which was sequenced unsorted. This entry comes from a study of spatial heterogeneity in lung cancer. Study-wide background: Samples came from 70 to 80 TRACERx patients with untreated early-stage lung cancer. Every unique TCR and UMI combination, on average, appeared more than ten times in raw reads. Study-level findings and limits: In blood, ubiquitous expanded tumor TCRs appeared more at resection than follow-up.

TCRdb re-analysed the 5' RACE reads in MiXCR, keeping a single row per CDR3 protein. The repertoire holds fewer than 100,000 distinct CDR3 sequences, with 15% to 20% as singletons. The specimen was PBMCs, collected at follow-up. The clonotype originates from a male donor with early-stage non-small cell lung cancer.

The CDR3 spells CASSTQPVSGYTF. Written as DNA, the CDR3 is TGTGCCAGCAGCACGCAACCGGTTTCGGGCTACACCTTC. The chain has TRBV5-6 and TRBJ1-2; D is undetermined. The CDR3 is 13 residues long. The V gene lost 4 bases and the J gene lost 8 bases, with 15 bases spanning the gap. Looked up from germline, CDR1 is SGHDT and CDR2 is YYEEEE.